The text below deals with one T cell receptor beta chain. This specimen comes from a study of blood T cell repertoires in COVID-19. On the study more broadly: Both acute and convalescent COVID-19 samples were obtained from the United States, Italy and Spain. PBMCs, B-cell-depleted T cells, or T cells provided the cDNA or gDNA that made up the material.

In the authors' methods: How many nucleated cells were present was estimated from reference gene primer amplification. Using immunoSEQ multiplex PCR, the repertoire was profiled, and TCRdb retains in-frame clones only, with some absent. The V and J calls and the clone size are those of that table, but D and trimming were determined from the DNA. Of under 45,000 clones listed, roughly 77% are singletons. Sequenced: peripheral blood. The TCR comes from a man older than 75 with acute or convalescent COVID-19.

CDR3 bases: TGTGCCAGCAGCCAAGATGAAAACAGGGGTGGGTATGGCTACACCTTC. The encoded protein is CASSQDENRGGYGYTF. This chain joins TRBV4-2 and TRBJ1-2; 7 bases fit TRBD1. The CDR3 is made up of 16 amino acids. Germline V CDR1 and CDR2: LGHNA, YNFKEQ. V lost 0 bases to trimming and J lost 5 bases; unmatched junction nucleotides: 9.